This T cell receptor beta chain was obtained from a study of multiple sclerosis patients with progressive multifocal leukoencephalopathy. Study-wide points: At PML onset, no shared TRBV or TRBJ gene usage was seen. PML-onset expanded TRB clones were detectable before and during natalizumab therapy.

Sequencing was at survey level. Measured with immunoSEQ multiplex PCR; TCRdb has only the in-frame clones, and not every one. The top ten clones hold approximately 6% of a sample with 25,000 to 35,000 clones, about nine tenths of them seen once. A remark on this clone: Its antigen remains unidentified.

There are 14 residues in the CDR3. From germline, CDR1 is SGHTA and CDR2 FQGNSA. Trimming pared 1 base from V and 1 base from J, leaving 7 bases between. Time point of the sample: time of PML onset. The gene calls are TRBV7-2 and TRBJ1-1; tentatively, D is TRBD1 (5 bases). This TCR came from a woman aged 40 to 49 with progressive multifocal leukoencephalopathy. The sequences come from PBMCs, collected from a patient treated with natalizumab. CDR3 sequence (DNA): TGTGCCAGCAGCTTAGGTACAGGGAACACTGAAGCTTTCTTT. Its protein is CASSLGTGNTEAFF.